This TCR beta chain was recovered during a study of OX40 agonist ivuxolimab in advanced cancers. Study as a whole: At 82.7% male, the cohort had a mean age of 60 years, ranging from roughly 23 to 80. Study observations and caveats: The authors also found low normalized T-cell clonal expansion in some nonresponders.

Libraries were prepared by immunoSEQ multiplex PCR; TCRdb keeps only in-frame clonotypes and omits some of them. The top ten hold around an eighth of the sample, which has about 14,000 clones, around 80% seen once. Trimming pared 3 bases from V and 4 bases from J, leaving 12 bases between. In germline, CDR1 is LNHDA, CDR2 SQIVND (reference sequence). CDR3 length: 15 amino acids. Of note for this clone: Its antigen is not identified.

The chain couples TRBV19 to TRBJ2-2; tentatively, D is TRBD1 or TRBD2 (6 bases each). The sequencing here drew on CD4+ or CD8+ T cells sorted from blood, taken in a trial of the OX40 agonist ivuxolimab. The sequence derives from an adult with an advanced solid tumor such as melanoma, head and neck, liver or kidney cancer. The CDR3 reads CASSIGGLGTGELFF. CDR3 nucleotide sequence: TGTGCCAGTAGTATTGGGGGGCTGGGCACCGGGGAGCTGTTTTTT.